This T cell receptor (beta chain) was retrieved from a study of cytomegalovirus exposure and HLA in healthy donors. The PCR used 60 Vbeta and 13 Jbeta primers. Sequenced by immunoSEQ multiplex PCR; TCRdb stores in-frame clones only, minus some. The table includes about 120,000 clones, under 20% detected once. CDR1 and CDR2 from the germline V gene are SGHDT and YYEEEE. The CDR3 is made up of 14 amino acids. The J segment lost 6 bases and the V segment lost 3 bases, leaving 8 bases of the junction unmatched. The TCR comes from a female donor in good health and CMV-seropositive. V is TRBV5-6 and J is TRBJ1-1; 7 bases match TRBD1. The sequenced sample was PBMCs. The CDR3 loop reads CASSSMTGPAEAFF. CDR3 sequence (DNA): TGTGCCAGCAGCTCGATGACAGGGCCGGCTGAAGCTTTCTTT.